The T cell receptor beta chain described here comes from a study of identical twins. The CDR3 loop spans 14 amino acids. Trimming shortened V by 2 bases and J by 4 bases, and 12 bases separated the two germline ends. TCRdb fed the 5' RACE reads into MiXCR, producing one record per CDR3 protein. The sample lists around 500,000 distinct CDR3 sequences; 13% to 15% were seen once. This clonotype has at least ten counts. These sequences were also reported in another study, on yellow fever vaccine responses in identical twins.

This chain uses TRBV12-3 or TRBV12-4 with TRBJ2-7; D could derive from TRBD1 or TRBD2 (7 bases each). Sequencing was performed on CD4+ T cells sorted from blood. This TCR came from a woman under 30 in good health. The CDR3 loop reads CASSLHRGGYEQYF. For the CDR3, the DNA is TGTGCCAGCAGTTTACACAGGGGAGGGTACGAGCAGTACTTC.